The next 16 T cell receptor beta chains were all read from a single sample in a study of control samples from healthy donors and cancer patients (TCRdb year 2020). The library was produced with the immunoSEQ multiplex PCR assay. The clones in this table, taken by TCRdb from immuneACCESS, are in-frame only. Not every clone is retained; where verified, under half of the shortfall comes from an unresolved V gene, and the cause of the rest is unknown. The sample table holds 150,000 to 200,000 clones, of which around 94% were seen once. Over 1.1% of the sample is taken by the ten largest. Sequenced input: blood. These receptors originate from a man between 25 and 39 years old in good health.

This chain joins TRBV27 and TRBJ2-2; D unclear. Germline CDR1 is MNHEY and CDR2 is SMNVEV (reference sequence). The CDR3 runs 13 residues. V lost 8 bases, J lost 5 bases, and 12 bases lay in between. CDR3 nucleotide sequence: TGTGCCAGCCGACACATAGAGACCGGGGAGCTGTTTTTT. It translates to CASRHIETGELFF.

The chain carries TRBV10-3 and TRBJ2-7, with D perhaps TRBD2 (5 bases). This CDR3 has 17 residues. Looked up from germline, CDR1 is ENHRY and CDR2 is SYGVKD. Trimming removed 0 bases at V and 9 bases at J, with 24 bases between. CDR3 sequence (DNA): TGTGCCATCAGTGAGTCGAATCGGGGTCAAAGAAAAGGCGGGCAGTACTTC. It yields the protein CAISESNRGQRKGGQYF.

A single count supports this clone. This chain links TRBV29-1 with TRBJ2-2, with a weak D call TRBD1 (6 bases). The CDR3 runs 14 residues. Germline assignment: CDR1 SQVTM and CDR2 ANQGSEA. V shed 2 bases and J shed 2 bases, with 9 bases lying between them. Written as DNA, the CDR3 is TGCAGCGTTGAATTGGGACATAACACCGGGGAGCTGTTTTTT. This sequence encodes CSVELGHNTGELFF.

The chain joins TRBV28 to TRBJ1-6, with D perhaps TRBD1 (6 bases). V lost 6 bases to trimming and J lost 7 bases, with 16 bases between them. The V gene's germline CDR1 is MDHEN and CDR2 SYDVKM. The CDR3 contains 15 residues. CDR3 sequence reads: CASSNVARGNSPLHF. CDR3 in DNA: TGTGCCAGCAGCAACGTAGCCAGGGGAAATTCACCCCTCCACTTT.

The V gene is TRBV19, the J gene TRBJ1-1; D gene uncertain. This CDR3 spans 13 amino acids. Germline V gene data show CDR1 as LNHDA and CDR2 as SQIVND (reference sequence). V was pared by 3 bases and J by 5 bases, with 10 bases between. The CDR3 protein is CASSIDSRTEAFF. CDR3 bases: TGTGCCAGTAGTATCGATTCTAGGACTGAAGCTTTCTTT.

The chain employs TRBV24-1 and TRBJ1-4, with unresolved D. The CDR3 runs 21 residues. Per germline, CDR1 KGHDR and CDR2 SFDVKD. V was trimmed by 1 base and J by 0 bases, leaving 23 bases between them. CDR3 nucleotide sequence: TGTGCCACCAGTGATTTTGGTCTGGCCCCTGTCCGACCACCAACTAATGAAAAACTGTTTTTT. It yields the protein CATSDFGLAPVRPPTNEKLFF.

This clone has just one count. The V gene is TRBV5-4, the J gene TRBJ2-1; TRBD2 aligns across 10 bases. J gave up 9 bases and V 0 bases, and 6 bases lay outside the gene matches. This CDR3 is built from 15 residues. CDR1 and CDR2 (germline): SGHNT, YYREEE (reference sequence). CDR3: CASSLVSGGAGEQFF. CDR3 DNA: TGTGCCAGCAGCTTGGTGAGCGGGGGGGCAGGTGAGCAGTTCTTC.

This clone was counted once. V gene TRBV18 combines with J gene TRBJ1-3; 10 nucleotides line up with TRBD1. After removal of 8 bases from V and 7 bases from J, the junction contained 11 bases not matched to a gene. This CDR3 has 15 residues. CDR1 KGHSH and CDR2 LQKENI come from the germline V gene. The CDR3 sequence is CASGPGQGKLNTIYF. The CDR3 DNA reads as TGTGCCAGCGGGCCGGGACAGGGGAAACTTAACACCATATATTTT.

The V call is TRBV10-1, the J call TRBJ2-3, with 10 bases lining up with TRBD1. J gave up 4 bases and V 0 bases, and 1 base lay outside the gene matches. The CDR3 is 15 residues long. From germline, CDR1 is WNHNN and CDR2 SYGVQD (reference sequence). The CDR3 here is CASSESGTGADTQYF. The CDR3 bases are TGCGCCAGCAGTGAGTCTGGGACAGGGGCAGATACGCAGTATTTT.

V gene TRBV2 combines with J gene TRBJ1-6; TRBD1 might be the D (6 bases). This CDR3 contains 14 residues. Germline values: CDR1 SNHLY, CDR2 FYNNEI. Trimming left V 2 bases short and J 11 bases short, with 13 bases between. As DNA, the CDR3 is TGTGCCAGCAGTGAAAGGGGGGAGCGGGCACCCCTCCACTTT. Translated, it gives CASSERGERAPLHF.

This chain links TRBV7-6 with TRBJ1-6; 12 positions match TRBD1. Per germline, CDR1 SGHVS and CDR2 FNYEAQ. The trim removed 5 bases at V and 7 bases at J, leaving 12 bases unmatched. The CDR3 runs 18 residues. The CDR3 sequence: CASSQGTGGAEDNSPLHF. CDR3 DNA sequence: TGTGCCAGCAGCCAGGGGACAGGGGGCGCGGAAGACAATTCACCCCTCCACTTT.

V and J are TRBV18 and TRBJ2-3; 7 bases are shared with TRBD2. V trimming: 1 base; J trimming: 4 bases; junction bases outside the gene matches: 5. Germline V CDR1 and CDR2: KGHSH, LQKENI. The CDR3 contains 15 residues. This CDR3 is CASSPQAGPPDTQYF. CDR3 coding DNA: TGTGCCAGCTCACCACAAGCGGGACCTCCAGATACGCAGTATTTT. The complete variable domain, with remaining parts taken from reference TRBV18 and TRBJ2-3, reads NAGVMQNPRHLVRRRGQEARLRCSPMKGHSHVYWYRQLPEEGLKFMVYLQKENIIDESGMPKERFSAEFPKEGPSILRIQQVVRGDSAAYFCASSPQAGPPDTQYFGPGTRLTVL.

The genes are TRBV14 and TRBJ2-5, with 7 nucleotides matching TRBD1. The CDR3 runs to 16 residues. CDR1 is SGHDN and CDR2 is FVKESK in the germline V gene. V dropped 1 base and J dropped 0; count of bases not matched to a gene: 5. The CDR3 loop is CASSQGGTAYQETQYF. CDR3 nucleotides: TGTGCCAGCAGCCAAGGGGGGACAGCGTACCAAGAGACCCAGTACTTC.

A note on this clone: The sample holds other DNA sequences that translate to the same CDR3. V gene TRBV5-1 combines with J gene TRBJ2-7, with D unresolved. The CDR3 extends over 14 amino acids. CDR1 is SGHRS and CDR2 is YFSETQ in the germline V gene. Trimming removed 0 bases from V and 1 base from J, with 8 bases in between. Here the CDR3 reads CASSLGVGSYEQYF. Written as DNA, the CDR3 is TGCGCCAGCAGCTTGGGGGTAGGATCCTACGAGCAGTACTTC.

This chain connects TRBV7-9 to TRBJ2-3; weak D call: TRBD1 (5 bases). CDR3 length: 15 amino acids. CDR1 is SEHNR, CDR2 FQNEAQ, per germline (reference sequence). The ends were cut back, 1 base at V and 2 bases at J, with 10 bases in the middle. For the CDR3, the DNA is TGTGCCAGCAGCTTAGGAGTAGGGGTCACAGATACGCAGTATTTT. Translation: CASSLGVGVTDTQYF. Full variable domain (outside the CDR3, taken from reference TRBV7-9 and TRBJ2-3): DTGVSQNPRHKITKRGQNVTFRCDPISEHNRLYWYRQTLGQGPEFLTYFQNEAQLEKSRLLSDRFSAERPKGSFSTLEIQRTEQGDSAMYLCASSLGVGVTDTQYFGPGTRLTVL.

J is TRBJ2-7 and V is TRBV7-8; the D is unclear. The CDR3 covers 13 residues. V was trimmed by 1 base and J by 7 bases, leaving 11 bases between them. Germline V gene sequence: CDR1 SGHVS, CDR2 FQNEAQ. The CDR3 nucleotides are TGTGCCAGCAGCTTAGTGGGTGGTGTAGAGCAGTACTTC. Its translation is CASSLVGGVEQYF.